This T cell receptor beta chain was observed in a study of early T cells in non-severe SARS-CoV-2 infection. Study outcomes and limitations: A preference for anti-spike CD8 responses marked VDJdb matching, which missed private and CD4 specificities.

This clonotype was picked up a small number of times. Its specificity is unknown. In the library, individual cDNA molecules carried attached unique molecular identifiers. TCRdb re-derived calls from the 5' RACE reads in MiXCR, one entry per CDR3 protein. The repertoire holds 63,000 or so distinct CDR3 sequences, about 10% seen once, with more than 5.5% in the top ten. Germline V gene lookup returns CDR1 LNHDA and CDR2 SQIVND (reference sequence). The CDR3 contains 16 residues. Trimming left V 1 base short and J 0 bases short, with 10 bases between. J is TRBJ2-1 and V is TRBV19; D might be TRBD1 (6 bases). The specimen sequenced was whole blood. This clonotype was obtained from an adult who was a healthcare worker with PCR-confirmed SARS-CoV-2 infection or an uninfected control (not recorded which). DNA for the CDR3: TGTGCCAGTAGTATAGTAGGGACACACTCCTACAATGAGCAGTTCTTC. This sequence encodes CASSIVGTHSYNEQFF.